The 14 T cell receptor beta chains below all came from one sample that was sequenced in a study of T cell responses to AZD1222 COVID-19 vaccine. Some clones are missing from TCRdb's copy, which holds only in-frame ones; the method was immunoSEQ multiplex PCR. The sample yields 130,000 or so clones, about 90% seen once. This material consisted of peripheral blood, taken on day 0 of AZD1222 vaccination. The receptors originated from an adult in good health.

The count of this clone is one. The chain uses TRBV9 and TRBJ2-1, with a tentative D call TRBD2 (5 bases). Trimming cost V 0 bases and J 7 bases, with 11 bases left between them. Looked up from germline, CDR1 is SGDLS and CDR2 is YYNGEE. The CDR3 is 14 residues long. In DNA, the CDR3 is TGTGCCAGCAGCGTAGACGGGATAAAGAATGAGCAGTTCTTC. Translation gives CASSVDGIKNEQFF.

As concerns this clone: The sample contains more than one DNA sequence encoding this CDR3. The rearrangement uses TRBV7-2 and TRBJ1-4; D is ambiguous. Trimming took off 4 bases at V and 7 bases at J, with 7 bases between the two ends. Germline-derived CDR1 and CDR2 are SGHTA and FQGNSA. This CDR3 is 12 amino acids long. DNA for the CDR3: TGTGCCAGCAGCTCTGGAGTTGAAAAACTGTTTTTT. This gives the protein CASSSGVEKLFF.

The chain uses TRBV10-1 and TRBJ1-5; 10 nucleotides agree with TRBD1. This CDR3 region has 15 residues. Trimming at V came to 6 bases and at J to 2 bases, leaving 4 bases not matched to a gene. Per the germline V gene, CDR1 is WNHNN and CDR2 is SYGVQD (reference sequence). In DNA, the CDR3 is TGCGCCAGCAGGACCGGGACAGGGGGCAATCAGCCCCAGCATTTT. It codes for CASRTGTGGNQPQHF.

V gene TRBV7-3 combines with J gene TRBJ2-1, with D unresolved. The CDR3 runs 15 residues. The V gene's germline CDR1 is SGHTA and CDR2 FQGTGA. V lost 2 bases to trimming and J lost 6 bases, with 14 bases between them. The CDR3 DNA is TGTGCCAGCAGCTTAGACACGTATCCTTTCAATGAGCAGTTCTTC. This encodes CASSLDTYPFNEQFF.

The chain couples TRBV9 to TRBJ2-1; 11 nucleotides match TRBD2. The ends lost 3 bases at V and 4 bases at J; junction bases unmatched: 3. This CDR3 has 15 amino acids. Germline values: CDR1 SGDLS, CDR2 YYNGEE. CDR3 residues: CASSGSGRAYNEQFF. As DNA, the CDR3 is TGTGCCAGCAGCGGTAGCGGGAGGGCGTACAATGAGCAGTTCTTC.

The J gene is TRBJ2-7, the V gene TRBV7-9; a weak D match, TRBD2 (6 bases). The CDR3 has 13 residues. In germline, CDR1 is SEHNR, CDR2 FQNEAQ (reference sequence). The V gene lost 1 base and the J gene lost 3 bases, with 7 bases spanning the gap. CDR3 DNA: TGTGCCAGCAGCTTAGGGGGGGTCTACGAGCAGTACTTC. Amino acids: CASSLGGVYEQYF.

This chain uses TRBV10-3 with TRBJ1-2; D gene uncertain. CDR1 and CDR2 from the germline V gene are ENHRY and SYGVKD. Trimming removed 4 bases from V and 8 bases from J, with 14 bases in between. The CDR3 sequence is 13 residues long. CDR3 amino acids: CAISAFGKRGYTF. The DNA of the CDR3 is TGTGCCATCAGTGCCTTCGGAAAACGAGGCTACACCTTC.

The gene calls are TRBV2 and TRBJ2-7; D remains unclear. With 7 bases removed from V and 2 bases from J, the gap between germline ends came to 6 bases. Germline V gene data show CDR1 as SNHLY and CDR2 as FYNNEI. The CDR3 spans 11 residues. This CDR3 is CASISAYEQYF. The CDR3, as DNA: TGTGCCAGCATTTCAGCCTACGAGCAGTACTTC.

This clone appeared a single time. V and J are TRBV6-2 or TRBV6-3 and TRBJ2-3; 8 nucleotides match TRBD2. Trimming took 6 bases from V and 0 from J; bases not matched to a gene: 8. CDR1 and CDR2 from the germline V gene are MNHEY and SVGEGT. CDR3 length: 16 amino acids. The CDR3 here is CASSSGGGGSTDTQYF. In DNA form, the CDR3 reads TGTGCCAGCAGCTCCGGGGGGGGCGGAAGCACAGATACGCAGTATTTT.

CDR3 in DNA: TGTGCCAGCAGCTTACTAGCAGCATCCTACAATGAGCAGTTCTTC. Translating gives CASSLLAASYNEQFF. The J gene is TRBJ2-1, the V gene TRBV11-2; D possibly corresponds to TRBD2 (5 bases). V was clipped by 2 bases and J by 1 base, with 9 bases between them. Germline CDR1 is SGHAT and CDR2 is FQNNGV. The CDR3 runs to 15 residues.

This clone has a single count. The chain recombines TRBV4-2 with TRBJ2-1; D is unresolved. Per the germline V gene, CDR1 is LGHNA and CDR2 is YNFKEQ. The CDR3 has 13 amino acids. Between the trimmed V and J ends, which lost 0 bases and 9 bases, there was a span of 9 bases. The CDR3 DNA sequence: TGTGCCAGCAGCCAAGATAGGTTTGCTGAGCAGTTCTTC. Residues: CASSQDRFAEQFF.

CDR3 bases: TGTGCCTGGAGTCGGGCAGGGAAGTTGACCACTGAAGCTTTCTTT. Protein: CAWSRAGKLTTEAFF. The chain uses TRBV30 and TRBJ1-1, with a possible D match to TRBD1 (5 bases). This CDR3 spans 15 amino acids. Trimming took 2 bases from V and 4 from J, leaving 17 bases between them. CDR1 is GTSNPN and CDR2 is SVGIG in the germline V gene (reference sequence).

The rearrangement uses TRBV24-1 and TRBJ2-2; unclear D gene. The CDR3 spans 13 residues. The ends were cut back, 3 bases at V and 0 bases at J, with 1 base in the middle. Germline V CDR1 and CDR2: KGHDR, SFDVKD. The CDR3 region is CATSDTNTGELFF. CDR3 in DNA: TGTGCCACCAGTGATACGAACACCGGGGAGCTGTTTTTT.

The V gene is TRBV5-1, the J gene TRBJ1-2; perhaps TRBD1 as D (5 bases). The germline V and J ends were trimmed by 0 bases and 7 bases, with 10 bases remaining between them. The CDR3 length is 13 residues. Germline values: CDR1 SGHRS, CDR2 YFSETQ. The CDR3 DNA is TGCGCCAGCAGCTTGGTGTCAGGGAGTGGCTACACCTTC. It specifies CASSLVSGSGYTF.